The text below deals with one TCR beta chain. Its specificity is unknown. Using a J-beta primer mix together with a sample-barcoded 5' primer, a second PCR was run for roughly 7 to 12 cycles. MiXCR was run by TCRdb on the 5' RACE reads, yielding one entry per CDR3 protein. The sample has about a million distinct CDR3 sequences; roughly half are singletons. The source of the sample is a study of blood T cells in healthy people across ages. Study-wide points: Versus aged donors, long-lived donors had higher diversity and more naive CD4+ cells. Naive T cell percentage and TCR beta diversity correlated strongly.

V shed 2 bases and J 1 base; nucleotides not matched to a gene: 10. The CDR3 is made up of 17 amino acids. Germline CDR1 MNHNY, CDR2 SVGAGI (reference sequence). This TCR was sampled from a woman in her fifties or sixties in good health. The genes are TRBV6-6 and TRBJ2-5, with 7 bases lining up with TRBD2. Sequenced material: blood. Here the CDR3 DNA reads TGTGCCAGCAGTTACCCTCTAGCGGTAAGGGGCCAAGAGACCCAGTACTTC. Translating it yields CASSYPLAVRGQETQYF.